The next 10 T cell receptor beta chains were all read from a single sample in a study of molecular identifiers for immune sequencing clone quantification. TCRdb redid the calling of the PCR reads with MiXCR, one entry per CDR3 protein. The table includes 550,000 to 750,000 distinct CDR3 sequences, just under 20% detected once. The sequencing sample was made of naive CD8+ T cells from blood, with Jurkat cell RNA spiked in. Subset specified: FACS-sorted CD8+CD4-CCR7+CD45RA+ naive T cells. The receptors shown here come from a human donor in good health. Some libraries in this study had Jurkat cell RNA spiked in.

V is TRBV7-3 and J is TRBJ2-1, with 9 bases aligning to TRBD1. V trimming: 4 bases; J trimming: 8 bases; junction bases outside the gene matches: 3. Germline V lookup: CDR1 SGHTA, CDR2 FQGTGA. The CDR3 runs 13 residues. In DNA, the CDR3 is TGTGCCAGCAGCTCGGACAGGGGCGATGAGCAGTTCTTC. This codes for CASSSDRGDEQFF. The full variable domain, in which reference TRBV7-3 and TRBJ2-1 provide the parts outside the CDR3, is GAGVSQTPSNKVTEKGKYVELRCDPISGHTALYWYRQSLGQGPEFLIYFQGTGAADDSGLPNDRFFAVRPEGSVSTLKIQRTERGDSAVYLCASSSDRGDEQFFGPGTRLTVL.

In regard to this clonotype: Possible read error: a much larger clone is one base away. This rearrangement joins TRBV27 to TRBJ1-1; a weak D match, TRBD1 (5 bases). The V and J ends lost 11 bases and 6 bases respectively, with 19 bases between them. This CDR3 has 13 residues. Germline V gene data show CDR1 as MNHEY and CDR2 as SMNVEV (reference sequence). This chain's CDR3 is CACGRGIFAEAFF. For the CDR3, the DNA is TGTGCCTGTGGACGGGGGATTTTCGCTGAAGCTTTCTTT.

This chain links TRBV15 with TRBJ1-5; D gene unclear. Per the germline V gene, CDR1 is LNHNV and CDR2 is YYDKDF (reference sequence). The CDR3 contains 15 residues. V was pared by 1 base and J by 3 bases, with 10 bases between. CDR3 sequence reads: CATSRVAGANQPQHF. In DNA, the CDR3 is TGTGCCACCAGCAGAGTCGCGGGAGCCAATCAGCCCCAGCATTTT. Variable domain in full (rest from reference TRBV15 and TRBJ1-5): DAMVIQNPRYQVTQFGKPVTLSCSQTLNHNVMYWYQQKSSQAPKLLFHYYDKDFNNEADTPDNFQSRRPNTSFCFLDIRSPGLGDTAMYLCATSRVAGANQPQHFGDGTRLSIL.

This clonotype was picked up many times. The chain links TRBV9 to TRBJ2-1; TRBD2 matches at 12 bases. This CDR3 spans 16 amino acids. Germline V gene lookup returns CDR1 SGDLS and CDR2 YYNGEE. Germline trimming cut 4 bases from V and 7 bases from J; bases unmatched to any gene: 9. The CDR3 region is CASSHSRLAGVNEQFF. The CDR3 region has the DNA TGTGCCAGCAGCCACTCCCGACTAGCGGGAGTGAATGAGCAGTTCTTC.

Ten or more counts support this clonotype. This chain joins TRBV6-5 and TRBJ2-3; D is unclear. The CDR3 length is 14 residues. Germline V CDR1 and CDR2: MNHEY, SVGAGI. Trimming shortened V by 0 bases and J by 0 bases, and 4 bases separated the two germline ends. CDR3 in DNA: TGTGCCAGCAGTTACTCGGACAGCACAGATACGCAGTATTTT. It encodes CASSYSDSTDTQYF.

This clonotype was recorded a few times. CDR3 nucleotides: TGCGCCAGCAGTGACTGGACTCGCCCTCATGGGTTCTTC. It is translated as CASSDWTRPHGFF. The chain joins TRBV10-1 to TRBJ2-1, with D tentatively TRBD2 (5 bases). Deletions cut 3 bases from V and 15 bases from J, with 18 bases between. Looked up from germline, CDR1 is WNHNN and CDR2 is SYGVQD (reference sequence). This CDR3 is built from 13 residues.

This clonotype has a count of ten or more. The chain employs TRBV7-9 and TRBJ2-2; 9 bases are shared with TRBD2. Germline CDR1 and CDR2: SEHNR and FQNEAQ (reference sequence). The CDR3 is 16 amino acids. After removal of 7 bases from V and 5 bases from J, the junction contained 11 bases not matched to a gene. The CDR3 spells CASILGGLAETGELFF. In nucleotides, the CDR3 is TGTGCCAGCATCCTCGGGGGACTAGCCGAAACCGGGGAGCTGTTTTTT.

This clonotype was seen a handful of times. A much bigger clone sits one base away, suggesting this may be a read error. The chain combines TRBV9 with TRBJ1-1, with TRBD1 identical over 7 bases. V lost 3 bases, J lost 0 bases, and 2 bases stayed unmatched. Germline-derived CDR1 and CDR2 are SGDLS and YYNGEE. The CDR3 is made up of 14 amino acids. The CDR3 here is CASSETGMNTEAFF. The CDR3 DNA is TGTGCCAGCAGCGAGACAGGGATGAACACTGAAGCTTTCTTT.

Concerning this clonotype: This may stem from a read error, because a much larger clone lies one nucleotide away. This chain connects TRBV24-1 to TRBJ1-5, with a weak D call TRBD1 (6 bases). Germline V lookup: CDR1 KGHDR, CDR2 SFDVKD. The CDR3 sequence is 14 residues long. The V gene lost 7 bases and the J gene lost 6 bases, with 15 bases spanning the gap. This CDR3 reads CATRTGYPGQPQHF. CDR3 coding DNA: TGTGCCACCAGGACAGGTTATCCTGGTCAGCCCCAGCATTTT.

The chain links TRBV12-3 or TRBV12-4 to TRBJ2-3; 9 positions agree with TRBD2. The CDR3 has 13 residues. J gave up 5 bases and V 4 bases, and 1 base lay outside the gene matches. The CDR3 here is CASSSLAGDTQYF. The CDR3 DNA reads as TGTGCCAGCAGTTCACTAGCGGGAGATACGCAGTATTTT.